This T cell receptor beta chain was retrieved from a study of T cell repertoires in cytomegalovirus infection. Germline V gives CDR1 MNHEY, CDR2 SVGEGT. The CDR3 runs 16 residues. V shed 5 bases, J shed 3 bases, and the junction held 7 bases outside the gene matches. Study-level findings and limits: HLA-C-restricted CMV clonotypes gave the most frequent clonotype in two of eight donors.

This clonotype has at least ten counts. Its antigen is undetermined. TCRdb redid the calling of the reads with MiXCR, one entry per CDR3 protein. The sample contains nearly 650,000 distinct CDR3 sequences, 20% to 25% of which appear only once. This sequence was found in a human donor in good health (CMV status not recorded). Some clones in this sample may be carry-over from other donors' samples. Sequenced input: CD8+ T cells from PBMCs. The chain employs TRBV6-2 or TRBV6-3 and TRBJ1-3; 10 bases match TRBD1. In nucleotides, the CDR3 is TGTGCCAGCAGTCCCCGGACAGGGGGACTTGGAAACACCATATATTTT. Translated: CASSPRTGGLGNTIYF.